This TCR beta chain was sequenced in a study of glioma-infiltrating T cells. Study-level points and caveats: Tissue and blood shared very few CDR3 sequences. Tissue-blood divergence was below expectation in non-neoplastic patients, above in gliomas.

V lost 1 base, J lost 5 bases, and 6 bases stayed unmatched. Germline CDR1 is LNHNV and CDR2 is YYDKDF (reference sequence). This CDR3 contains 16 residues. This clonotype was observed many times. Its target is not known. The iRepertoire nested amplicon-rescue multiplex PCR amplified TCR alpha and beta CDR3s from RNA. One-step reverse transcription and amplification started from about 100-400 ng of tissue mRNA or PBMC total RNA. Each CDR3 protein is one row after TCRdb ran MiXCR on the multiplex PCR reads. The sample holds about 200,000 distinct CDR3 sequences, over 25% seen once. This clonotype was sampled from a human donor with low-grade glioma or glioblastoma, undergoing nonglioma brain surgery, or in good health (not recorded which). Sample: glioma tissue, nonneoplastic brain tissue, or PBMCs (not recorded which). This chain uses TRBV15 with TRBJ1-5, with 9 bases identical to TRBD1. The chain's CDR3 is CATSRGGQGKDQPQHF. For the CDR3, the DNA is TGTGCCACCAGCAGAGGAGGACAGGGGAAAGATCAGCCCCAGCATTTT. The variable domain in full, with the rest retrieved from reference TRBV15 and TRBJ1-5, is DAMVIQNPRYQVTQFGKPVTLSCSQTLNHNVMYWYQQKSSQAPKLLFHYYDKDFNNEADTPDNFQSRRPNTSFCFLDIRSPGLGDTAMYLCATSRGGQGKDQPQHFGDGTRLSIL.